This entry lists 11 T cell receptor beta chains sequenced from one sample in a study of blood T cell repertoires in COVID-19. Sequencing was performed with immunoSEQ multiplex PCR; in TCRdb, only in-frame clones are kept and a portion is missing. The sample has approximately 330,000 clones, roughly 86% seen once; the top ten hold approximately 9.9%. Sequencing was done on a sample of peripheral blood. The receptors stem from a man aged 30 to 45 with COVID-19, enrolled during active disease.

The rearrangement joins TRBV9 to TRBJ2-3, with TRBD1 as a possible D gene (6 bases). The CDR3 spans 15 residues. In germline, CDR1 is SGDLS, CDR2 YYNGEE. With 6 bases removed from V and 4 bases from J, the gap between germline ends came to 18 bases. CDR3 DNA sequence: TGTGCCAGCACCCCGAACACACAGGGTCCAGATACGCAGTATTTT. Amino acids: CASTPNTQGPDTQYF.

This clone showed up just a few times. V and J are TRBV4-1 and TRBJ1-5; D remains unclear. This CDR3 is 13 amino acids long. Germline V CDR1 and CDR2: MGHRA, YSYEKL. With 0 bases removed from V and 6 bases from J, the gap between germline ends came to 6 bases. DNA of the CDR3: TGCGCCAGCAGCCAAGATCCCGTTCAGCCCCAGCATTTT. Translation gives CASSQDPVQPQHF.

The chain couples TRBV7-6 to TRBJ2-1; TRBD2 matches 9 bases. The length of the CDR3 is 14 residues. V shed 8 bases, J shed 4 bases, and the junction held 6 bases outside the gene matches. The germline V gene encodes CDR1 SGHVS and CDR2 FNYEAQ. DNA of the CDR3: TGTGCCAGCGGCGGGGGGGCCGCGTACAATGAGCAGTTCTTC. It codes for CASGGGAAYNEQFF. The entire variable domain, with the rest obtained from reference TRBV7-6 and TRBJ2-1, is as follows: GAGVSQSPRYKVTKRGQDVALRCDPISGHVSLYWYRQALGQGPEFLTYFNYEAQQDKSGLPNDRFSAERPEGSISTLTIQRTEQRDSAMYRCASGGGAAYNEQFFGPGTRLTVL.

The genes are TRBV9 and TRBJ2-7; possible D gene TRBD1, 6 bases. This CDR3 has 15 amino acids. V lost 2 bases and J 2 bases, leaving 14 bases between the germline ends. Germline CDR1 is SGDLS and CDR2 is YYNGEE. The CDR3 sequence is CASSVNLDSAYEQYF. CDR3 nucleotides: TGTGCCAGCAGCGTTAACCTGGACAGTGCCTACGAGCAGTACTTC.

V and J are TRBV7-9 and TRBJ2-3; D may be TRBD2 (5 bases). The V gene lost 5 bases and the J gene lost 4 bases, with 10 bases spanning the gap. CDR1 and CDR2 from the germline V gene are SEHNR and FQNEAQ (reference sequence). The CDR3 loop spans 13 amino acids. DNA for the CDR3: TGTGCCAGCAGCGAGGGTCTTGCAGATACGCAGTATTTT. Residues: CASSEGLADTQYF.

The gene calls are TRBV6-2 or TRBV6-3 and TRBJ2-1; D gene uncertain. CDR3 length: 16 amino acids. The V and J ends lost 1 base and 8 bases respectively, with 18 bases between them. The V gene's germline CDR1 is MNHEY and CDR2 SVGEGT. Written as DNA, the CDR3 is TGTGCCAGCAGTTACTGGCGGCAGATCCAACGCGATGAGCAGTTCTTC. Translation: CASSYWRQIQRDEQFF.

This chain joins TRBV27 and TRBJ1-2; possibly TRBD1 for D (6 bases). Germline lookup yields CDR1 MNHEY and CDR2 SMNVEV (reference sequence). The CDR3 covers 16 residues. The V end lost 3 bases, the J end lost 0 bases, and 14 bases lay between the germline ends. CDR3 loop: CASSFNRDTTNYGYTF. The CDR3 bases are TGTGCCAGCAGTTTCAACCGGGACACTACTAACTATGGCTACACCTTC.

The V and J genes are TRBV28 and TRBJ1-2; D is possibly TRBD1 (6 bases). Trimming removed 6 bases from V and 3 bases from J, with 8 bases in between. The CDR3 length is 12 residues. CDR1 and CDR2 from the germline V gene are MDHEN and SYDVKM. For the CDR3, the DNA is TGTGCCAGCAGCGGACAGTACTATGGCTACACCTTC. Residues: CASSGQYYGYTF.

The chain links TRBV27 to TRBJ2-2; 7 nucleotides agree with TRBD1. The CDR3 covers 18 residues. The germline V gene has CDR1 MNHEY and CDR2 SMNVEV (reference sequence). Germline trimming cut 1 base from V and 0 bases from J; bases unmatched to any gene: 8. The CDR3 here is CASSLLGQVVANTGELFF. The DNA for the CDR3 is TGTGCCAGCAGTTTATTAGGACAGGTAGTCGCGAACACCGGGGAGCTGTTTTTT.

The gene calls are TRBV19 and TRBJ2-5; the D gene is possibly TRBD2 (6 bases). Trimming removed 4 bases from V and 5 bases from J, with 20 bases in between. Looked up from germline, CDR1 is LNHDA and CDR2 is SQIVND (reference sequence). The CDR3 runs to 16 residues. The CDR3 here is CASSKTPGGNGETQYF. The CDR3 DNA reads as TGTGCCAGTAGTAAAACCCCTGGGGGGAATGGGGAGACCCAGTACTTC.

V gene TRBV7-9 combines with J gene TRBJ1-1; no clear D. Germline V gene data show CDR1 as SEHNR and CDR2 as FQNEAQ (reference sequence). V was shortened by 5 bases and J by 8 bases, with 9 bases between the two germline ends. The CDR3 has 11 residues. CDR3 nucleotides: TGTGCCAGCAGCCCGACTTACGAAGCTTTCTTT. Its translation is CASSPTYEAFF.